Reported below is one T cell receptor beta chain. Its specificity is not known. This record belongs to a study of cytomegalovirus exposure and HLA in healthy donors. Study overall: The approximately 710 first-cohort repertoires and the 120 or so validation repertoires shared the same platform, a later analysis reported. Findings of the study overall: As was reported, the classifier diagnosed cytomegalovirus status with high specificity and sensitivity. Under in vitro conditions, a few CMV-associated chains were confirmed as specific for CMV antigens.

TCRdb's copy holds only in-frame clones and misses some; the assay was immunoSEQ multiplex PCR. The table shows fewer than 250,000 clones, with approximately 87% occurring only once. The V segment lost 5 bases and the J segment 2 bases; nucleotides outside the gene matches: 9. Germline lookup yields CDR1 MNHEY and CDR2 SMNVEV (reference sequence). The CDR3 runs to 17 residues. This chain joins TRBV27 and TRBJ2-3, with 11 bases aligning to TRBD2. The receptor's source is a man aged 18-30 years in good health and CMV-seronegative. The source material was PBMCs. The chain's CDR3 is CASSPPGLAAITDTQYF. In nucleotides, the CDR3 is TGTGCCAGCAGTCCGCCGGGACTAGCGGCAATCACAGATACGCAGTATTTT.